The sequence of this T cell receptor beta chain was determined in a study of T-cell reconstitution after alpha-beta-depleted transplantation in children. The table lists this clonotype with a few counts. Molecular barcoding with unique molecular identifiers was used for the TCRbeta library. One entry per CDR3 protein, called by TCRdb with MiXCR from the PCR reads. The sample holds 670,000 or so distinct CDR3 sequences; around 13% are singletons and the top ten take roughly 0.84%. Germline V gives CDR1 DFQATT, CDR2 SNEGSKA (reference sequence). Trimming cost V 3 bases and J 4 bases; bases outside gene matches: 5. CDR3 length: 15 amino acids.

The sample here was PBMCs, taken before TCRalphabeta/CD19-depleted stem cell transplant. The clonotype was recovered from a girl aged 2 to 9 with congenital amegakaryocytic thrombocytopenia, due to receive a stem cell transplant. The rearrangement uses TRBV20-1 and TRBJ2-7; 14 bases align to TRBD2. CDR3 nucleotide sequence: TGCAGTGCTAGTAGGGGACTAGCGGGAGCTTACGAGCAGTACTTC. Its translation: CSASRGLAGAYEQYF.